A single T cell receptor (beta chain) is shown here with its context. Its antigen remains unknown. Any patient presenting with uncontrolled infection, other autoimmune disease, pregnancy or lactation was left out. Orbital computed tomography, thyroid ultrasound, serum thyroxine and TRAb, and clinical symptoms together informed the diagnoses. Each 10 ml fresh peripheral blood draw supplied the PBMCs. This entry is derived from a study of T cells in Graves' hyperthyroidism and ophthalmopathy. Study-level findings and limits: Blood also showed most of the thyroid clonotypes that were expanded above 0.001.

Using RNA transcripts as the source, TCR beta CDR3 regions were amplified. A set of HTBI primers served as the primers for a first-round RT-PCR of the TCR CDR3. MiXCR, run by TCRdb on the multiplex PCR reads, gives a single entry per CDR3 protein. The sample has fewer than 750,000 distinct CDR3 sequences, around 15% seen once. Deletions cut 0 bases from V and 0 bases from J, with 11 bases between. CDR3 length: 16 residues. CDR1 and CDR2 from the germline V gene are LGHDT and YNNKEL (reference sequence). Sample: blood. The receptor comes from a woman aged 35 to 49 with Graves' ophthalmopathy. The chain combines TRBV3-1 with TRBJ1-1; D gene ambiguous. The CDR3 sequence is CASSQDLLVMNTEAFF. As DNA, the CDR3 is TGTGCCAGCAGCCAAGATTTGTTAGTCATGAACACTGAAGCTTTCTTT. Using reference TRBV3-1 and TRBJ1-1 for the parts outside the CDR3, the full variable domain is DTAVSQTPKYLVTQMGNDKSIKCEQNLGHDTMYWYKQDSKKFLKIMFSYNNKELIINETVPNRFSPKSPDKAHLNLHINSLELGDSAVYFCASSQDLLVMNTEAFFGQGTRLTVV.